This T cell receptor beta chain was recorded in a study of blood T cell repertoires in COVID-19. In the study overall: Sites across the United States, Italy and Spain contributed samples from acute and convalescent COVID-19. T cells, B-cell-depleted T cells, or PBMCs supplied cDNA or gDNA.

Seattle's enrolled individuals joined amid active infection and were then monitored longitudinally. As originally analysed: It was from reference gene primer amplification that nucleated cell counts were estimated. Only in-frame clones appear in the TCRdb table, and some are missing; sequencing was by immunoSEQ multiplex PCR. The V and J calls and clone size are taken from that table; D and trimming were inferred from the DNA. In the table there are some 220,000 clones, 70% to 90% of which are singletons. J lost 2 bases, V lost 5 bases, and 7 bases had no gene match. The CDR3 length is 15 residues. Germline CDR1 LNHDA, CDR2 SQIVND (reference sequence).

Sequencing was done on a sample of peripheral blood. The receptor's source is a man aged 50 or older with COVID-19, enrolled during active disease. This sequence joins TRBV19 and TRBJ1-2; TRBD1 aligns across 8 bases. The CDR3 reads CASSLPGQANYGYTF. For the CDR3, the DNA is TGTGCCAGTAGTTTACCGGGACAGGCAAACTATGGCTACACCTTC.